What follows describes a single TCR beta chain. No antigen is known for it. No much larger clone exists at a distance of one base, and base qualities are not known. Counted from cysteine to phenylalanine, this CDR3 has 18 amino acids. CDR3 DNA is the only sequence kept; it has 54 bases, read in frame from the first base. At the junction V is shortened by 2 bases and J by 4 bases; bases outside the gene matches: 8. The CDR1 and CDR2 encoded by the germline V gene are ENHRY and SYGVKD. Each PCR received spiked-in synthetic TCR analog templates so that absolute template abundance could be estimated from read counts. Using the immunoSEQ assay, TCRbeta CDR3 regions were amplified from genomic DNA with bias-controlled V and J gene primers. Sequencing of rearranged TCRbeta segments was performed at approximately 20X coverage. In the original analysis: Sequencing errors were corrected by clustering, and CDR3s were annotated against IMGT so that V, D and J genes could be assigned. Out-of-frame and stop-codon sequences were excluded, and only productive TCRbeta rearrangements were used in downstream analyses. Clonality was calculated as one minus the Shannon entropy normalized by the log of the number of unique productive sequences. Fisher's exact test with Benjamini-Hochberg correction, at a threshold of adjusted p below 0.01, was used to find clones that differed between time points or between blood and tumor. In TCRdb, the immuneACCESS table is reduced to in-frame sequences with V and J assigned. These tables do not hold every clone; where another copy was compared, an unresolved V gene accounts for under half, and the others remain unexplained. D and trimming were read from the DNA, whereas the V and J calls and clone size are those reported in that table. Across this sample there are 130,000 or so clones, with approximately 84% seen only once. Under 3.5% of the sample is in the top ten clones.

The data derive from a study of PD-L1 blockade in urothelial cancer (dated 2017 in TCRdb). General notes on the study: Therapy was started in the mid-2010s for all patients, and atezolizumab 1,200 mg was administered intravenously every 3 weeks. Twenty-nine patients had pretreatment blood TCR-seq, 24 had at least one posttreatment blood collection, and 24 had tumor TCR-seq. The study was an exploratory multi-omic analysis of somatic, immune and clinical correlates of response to PD-L1 blockade with atezolizumab in urothelial cancer. About 90% of the roughly 29 patients were identified as males with urothelial cancer of bladder origin, and a prior smoking history was reported by 18 of 29 patients. In the same patients who had TCR sequencing, pretreatment tumors also underwent whole exome sequencing and RNA sequencing. Pretreatment tumor samples and matched peripheral blood, collected serially before and after atezolizumab treatment, underwent TCR sequencing. Blood samples were analyzed at 3 weeks after treatment start (second dose) and at 6 weeks after treatment start. Blood samples gave a median of about 130,000 T cells and 80,000 or so unique TCRs, with a median clonality of 0.080. Under 10 patients reached durable clinical benefit, while around 19 patients did not. Patients had an ECOG performance status of 0 or 1 and had received between 0 and 3 prior chemotherapy regimens. Progression-free survival longer than 6 months counted as durable clinical benefit, and TCR features were additionally tested against both progression-free and overall survival.

The research as a whole found: Because the sample size was small (n ≈ 31) and many of the analyses were exploratory, the results are meant to be hypothesis-generating. A pretreatment peripheral blood TCR clonality below the median was linked to improved progression-free and overall survival. Among patients with durable benefit, tumor-associated TCR clones showed greater expansion in peripheral blood 3 weeks after treatment started (n ≈ 23, p = 0.022).

Reading the label with the study, this specimen's time point is: pretreatment peripheral blood. A total of under 35 patients with locally advanced or metastatic urothelial carcinoma, treated at Memorial Sloan Kettering on a trial protocol, made up the cohort. Peripheral blood mononuclear cells were collected pretreatment and during treatment, with between 1 and 8 total time points per patient. The Qiagen DNeasy Blood extraction kit was used to purify genomic DNA from total PBMCs and tumor samples. Collected pretreatment and during treatment, PBMCs were isolated and stored as previously described. The sequencing used PBMCs, collected around atezolizumab (anti-PD-L1) treatment. The sequence derives from a man between 45 and 60 years old with urothelial cancer. In this chain, TRBV10-3 is recombined with TRBJ2-5, and TRBD2 aligns with 15 junction nucleotides. The nucleotide sequence reads as follows: TGTGCCATCAGTGAGCCGCCCGGACTAGCGGGAGGGGGAGAGACCCAGTACTTC. This gives the protein CAISEPPGLAGGGETQYF.